This T cell receptor beta chain stems from a study of T cell repertoires in cytomegalovirus infection. MiXCR, applied by TCRdb to the reads, yields one record per CDR3 protein. Of nearly 650,000 distinct CDR3 sequences in the sample, roughly 24% were seen once. There are 12 residues in the CDR3. Germline V CDR1 and CDR2: DFQATT, SNEGSKA (reference sequence). Trimming took off 0 bases at V and 8 bases at J, with 10 bases between the two ends. The rearrangement links TRBV20-1 to TRBJ1-2, with D perhaps TRBD1 (5 bases). The clonotype originates from a human donor in good health (CMV status not recorded). Some clones in this sample may be carry-over from other donors' samples. The sequenced sample was CD8+ T cells from PBMCs. CDR3 protein: CSAREQVRGYTF. The CDR3 coding sequence is TGCAGTGCTAGAGAACAGGTTCGGGGCTACACCTTC.